Each of the 32 T cell receptor beta chains below was sequenced from the same sample in a study of Graves' ophthalmopathy and Graves' hyperthyroidism. RNA transcripts provided the template for amplifying TCR beta CDR3 regions. HTBI-primed first-round RT-PCR preceded second-round multiplex PCR. One entry per CDR3 protein, called by TCRdb with MiXCR from the multiplex PCR reads. Among 200,000 to 300,000 distinct CDR3 sequences listed, approximately 42% were seen once. Sequencing was performed on peripheral blood. Receptors were obtained from an adult man with Graves' ophthalmopathy.

The chain joins TRBV6-5 to TRBJ1-2; D remains ambiguous. CDR1 is MNHEY, CDR2 SVGAGI, per germline. The CDR3 runs 13 residues. The V gene lost 6 bases and the J gene lost 2 bases, with 10 bases spanning the gap. The CDR3 reads CASSPSSNYGYTF. In nucleotides, the CDR3 is TGTGCCAGCAGCCCCAGCAGCAACTATGGCTACACCTTC.

The table lists this clonotype with a few counts. The chain joins TRBV7-9 to TRBJ1-5; a weak D match, TRBD1 (5 bases). V lost 6 bases, J lost 5 bases, and 14 bases lay in between. CDR3 length: 14 residues. Germline CDR1 SEHNR, CDR2 FQNEAQ (reference sequence). This chain's CDR3 is CASSLPGGDQPQHF. CDR3 coding DNA: TGTGCCAGCAGTCTACCCGGGGGTGATCAGCCCCAGCATTTT.

About this clonotype itself: An end of the junction differs from the germline gene, which may be a read error. V gene TRBV10-2 combines with J gene TRBJ2-7, with TRBD1 matching 9 bases. Germline assignment: CDR1 WSHSY and CDR2 SAAADI. The CDR3 is 14 amino acids. CDR3 sequence: CASRRTGVSYEQYF. The CDR3 DNA is TGTGCCAGCAGAAGGACAGGGGTCTCCTACGAGCAGTACTTC.

This rearrangement joins TRBV19 to TRBJ1-5; TRBD1 is a possible D gene (5 bases). Germline CDR1 and CDR2: LNHDA and SQIVND (reference sequence). The CDR3 covers 16 residues. Trimming pared 3 bases from V and 3 bases from J, leaving 15 bases between. The CDR3 DNA sequence: TGTGCCAGTAGTATCCTTTATACAGGTAACAATCAGCCCCAGCATTTT. Translated, it gives CASSILYTGNNQPQHF.

This clonotype was found many times. The chain links TRBV6-5 to TRBJ1-5; TRBD1 matches 8 bases. CDR1 and CDR2 from the germline V gene are MNHEY and SVGAGI. The V gene end was trimmed by 6 bases and the J gene end by 7 bases; junction bases not matched to a gene: 5. This CDR3 contains 13 residues. This chain's CDR3 is CASSSDRAQPQHF. The CDR3 bases are TGTGCCAGCAGCTCGGACAGGGCCCAGCCCCAGCATTTT.

This clonotype appeared once. A read error is possible here, since a much larger clone lies one base away. The chain recombines TRBV24-1 with TRBJ2-5; D gene ambiguous. The J call is doubtful: the DNA matches TRBJ2-1 better. From germline, CDR1 is KGHDR and CDR2 SFDVKD. This CDR3 spans 14 amino acids. The CDR3 loop is CATSEAGSSYEQFF. The CDR3 bases are TGTGCCACCAGTGAGGCCGGTTCATCCTACGAGCAGTTCTTC.

This chain uses TRBV12-3 or TRBV12-4 with TRBJ1-2; D gene uncertain. The CDR3 is 13 amino acids. V was trimmed by 1 base and J by 3 bases, leaving 6 bases between them. The CDR3 region has the DNA TGTGCCAGCAGTTTAGGGTCTGACTATGGCTACACCTTC. This codes for CASSLGSDYGYTF.

This clonotype was recorded a few times. The chain links TRBV7-9 to TRBJ1-3, with D perhaps TRBD1 (5 bases). Trimming removed 3 bases at V and 2 bases at J, with 11 bases between. The CDR3 is 15 residues long. From germline, CDR1 is SEHNR and CDR2 FQNEAQ (reference sequence). This CDR3 reads CASSLGGGAGNTIYF. The CDR3 region has the DNA TGTGCCAGCAGCTTGGGGGGAGGCGCTGGAAACACCATATATTTT.

V is TRBV15 and J is TRBJ2-7; the D is unclear. The CDR3 runs to 12 residues. Trimming removed 3 bases at V and 3 bases at J, with 6 bases between. The germline gives CDR1 LNHNV, CDR2 YYDKDF (reference sequence). The CDR3 sequence: CATSSGVYEQYF. As DNA, the CDR3 is TGTGCCACCAGCAGTGGGGTCTACGAGCAGTACTTC.

This rearrangement joins TRBV7-2 to TRBJ1-1; D unresolved. CDR1 and CDR2 (germline): SGHTA, FQGNSA. V was cut by 3 bases and J by 9 bases, with 11 bases left in between. CDR3 length: 12 residues. The CDR3 DNA reads TGTGCCAGCAGCTTCTGGGAGATAAAAGCTTTCTTT. It translates to CASSFWEIKAFF.

The sample holds many counts of this clonotype. The chain uses TRBV12-5 and TRBJ2-2, with no clear D. The V end lost 7 bases, the J end lost 12 bases, and 3 bases lay between the germline ends. Germline loops: CDR1 LGHNT, CDR2 FRNRAP. The CDR3 is 8 residues long. The CDR3 DNA follows: TGTGCTAGTGTAAAGCTGTTTTTT. This gives the protein CASVKLFF.

This clonotype was counted a few times. This chain uses TRBV20-1 with TRBJ2-2; 7 bases match TRBD1. V trimming: 6 bases; J trimming: 7 bases; junction bases outside the gene matches: 11. The CDR3 has 14 amino acids. Germline V gene sequence: CDR1 DFQATT, CDR2 SNEGSKA (reference sequence). CDR3 nucleotide sequence: TGCAGTGCCACAAACCCAGGGGGTGGCGGGGAGCTGTTTTTT. It codes for CSATNPGGGGELFF.

The chain recombines TRBV7-2 with TRBJ2-7; 12 bases line up with TRBD2. V lost 6 bases and J lost 1; bases outside the gene matches: 7. Germline CDR1 SGHTA, CDR2 FQGNSA. CDR3 size: 16 residues. Here the CDR3 DNA reads TGTGCCAGCAGACCAGCTAGCGGGAGGGTTTCCTACGAGCAGTACTTC. This encodes CASRPASGRVSYEQYF.

This clonotype showed up just a few times. This chain links TRBV30 with TRBJ1-1, with D uncertain. V was trimmed by 3 bases and J by 1 base, leaving 6 bases between them. The length of the CDR3 is 12 residues. Germline-derived CDR1 and CDR2 are GTSNPN and SVGIG (reference sequence). The DNA of the CDR3 is TGTGCCTGGAGACGTGGGAACACTGAAGCTTTCTTT. This codes for CAWRRGNTEAFF.

The CDR3 is CSVVGEGAGGELFF. For the CDR3, the DNA is TGCAGCGTTGTAGGGGAAGGGGCCGGCGGGGAGCTGTTTTTT. The chain has TRBV29-1 and TRBJ2-2, with TRBD1 as a possible D gene (5 bases). V lost 4 bases and J lost 7, with 16 bases in between. The germline V gene has CDR1 SQVTM and CDR2 ANQGSEA. The CDR3 runs 14 residues.

This clonotype was recorded only once. This CDR3 reads CASSSGAGVSEQYF. The CDR3 DNA reads as TGTGCCAGCAGTTCAGGAGCGGGAGTTAGCGAGCAGTACTTC. This rearrangement joins TRBV6-6 to TRBJ2-7; TRBD2 agrees at 8 bases. This CDR3 is 14 amino acids long. The germline gives CDR1 MNHNY, CDR2 SVGAGI (reference sequence). V shed 4 bases and J 6 bases; nucleotides not matched to a gene: 8.

In its sample, this clonotype was seen a few times. This rearrangement joins TRBV12-3 or TRBV12-4 to TRBJ1-1, with a weak D call TRBD1 (5 bases). This CDR3 comprises 16 residues. V shed 6 bases and J shed 0 bases, with 17 bases lying between them. The DNA for the CDR3 is TGTGCCAGCAGATTTACCTCGCAGGGCATGAACACTGAAGCTTTCTTT. Its protein is CASRFTSQGMNTEAFF.

The chain has TRBV5-8 and TRBJ2-5, with 12 positions matching TRBD2. The CDR3 sequence is 16 residues long. Germline assignment: CDR1 SGHTS and CDR2 YDEGEE. The V segment lost 0 bases and the J segment 2 bases; nucleotides outside the gene matches: 2. The CDR3 bases are TGTGCCAGCAGCTTGGGGACTAGCGGGATACAAGAGACCCAGTACTTC. Translated: CASSLGTSGIQETQYF.

V gene TRBV7-6 combines with J gene TRBJ2-7; D not resolved. The CDR3 contains 15 residues. V was trimmed by 6 bases and J by 2 bases, leaving 17 bases between them. Germline CDR1 SGHVS, CDR2 FNYEAQ. The CDR3 protein is CASRGSGLSTYEQYF. DNA of the CDR3: TGTGCCAGCAGGGGGTCCGGATTATCTACCTACGAGCAGTACTTC.

V gene TRBV18 combines with J gene TRBJ2-2, with 7 bases identical to TRBD1. V lost 3 bases and J lost 5; bases outside the gene matches: 0. The CDR3 has 13 residues. In germline, CDR1 is KGHSH, CDR2 LQKENI. CDR3 sequence reads: CASSPGQTGELFF. The CDR3 DNA reads TGTGCCAGCTCACCGGGACAGACCGGGGAGCTGTTTTTT.

V is TRBV10-2 and J is TRBJ2-5, with TRBD2 matching over 8 bases. The length of the CDR3 is 17 residues. Germline lookup yields CDR1 WSHSY and CDR2 SAAADI. The V segment lost 0 bases and the J segment 2 bases; nucleotides outside the gene matches: 8. CDR3 coding DNA: TGCGCCAGCAGTGAGTCGCCTACGGGAGGGGATCAAGAGACCCAGTACTTC. Its translation is CASSESPTGGDQETQYF.

V is TRBV7-9 and J is TRBJ1-4, with 8 nucleotides matching TRBD1. The V gene's germline CDR1 is SEHNR and CDR2 FQNEAQ (reference sequence). This CDR3 is built from 14 residues. The J segment lost 5 bases and the V segment lost 4 bases, leaving 3 bases of the junction unmatched. The CDR3 sequence is CASSSRTGNEKLFF. As DNA, the CDR3 is TGTGCCAGCAGCTCTCGGACAGGGAATGAAAAACTGTTTTTT. The full variable domain, rest sourced from reference TRBV7-9 and TRBJ1-4, is DTGVSQNPRHKITKRGQNVTFRCDPISEHNRLYWYRQTLGQGPEFLTYFQNEAQLEKSRLLSDRFSAERPKGSFSTLEIQRTEQGDSAMYLCASSSRTGNEKLFFGSGTQLSVL.

This clonotype was seen a handful of times. The V gene is TRBV2, the J gene TRBJ1-5; TRBD1 aligns across 10 bases. The ends lost 8 bases at V and 2 bases at J; junction bases unmatched: 3. The CDR3 runs to 14 residues. Germline CDR1 is SNHLY and CDR2 is FYNNEI. The CDR3 reads CASHGTGGNQPQHF. The CDR3 bases are TGTGCCAGCCACGGGACAGGGGGCAATCAGCCCCAGCATTTT.

This clonotype has just a few counts. The chain employs TRBV2 and TRBJ2-6; TRBD1 agrees at 10 bases. This CDR3 region has 18 residues. Unmatched junction bases numbered 13, after V lost 7 bases and J lost 4 bases. Germline CDR1 is SNHLY and CDR2 is FYNNEI. For the CDR3, the DNA is TGTGCCAGCAACCAGAGGACAGGGGGAGGGACCGGGGCCAACGTCCTGACTTTC. It specifies CASNQRTGGGTGANVLTF.

This sequence joins TRBV20-1 and TRBJ1-2; no clear D. Germline CDR1 reads DFQATT; CDR2 reads SNEGSKA (reference sequence). V was shortened by 6 bases and J by 8 bases, with 22 bases between the two germline ends. This CDR3 has 14 amino acids. This CDR3 is CSASSFAFGQGYTF. The DNA for the CDR3 is TGCAGTGCCAGCAGTTTTGCCTTTGGGCAGGGCTACACCTTC.

The chain uses TRBV28 and TRBJ1-1; TRBD1 matches at 7 bases. Germline V gene data show CDR1 as MDHEN and CDR2 as SYDVKM. The CDR3 covers 12 residues. Germline trimming cut 5 bases from V and 9 bases from J; bases unmatched to any gene: 6. The CDR3 here is CASSTYRGQAFF. The CDR3 DNA is TGTGCCAGCAGTACTTACAGGGGTCAAGCTTTCTTT.

The rearrangement uses TRBV19 and TRBJ1-4; 7 nucleotides agree with TRBD1. The CDR3 length is 15 residues. Germline lookup yields CDR1 LNHDA and CDR2 SQIVND (reference sequence). Trimming took 1 base from V and 8 from J; bases not matched to a gene: 7. The CDR3 DNA reads TGTGCCAGTAGTATAGGGGACAGTGCCGGCGAAAAACTGTTTTTT. Translating gives CASSIGDSAGEKLFF.

V gene TRBV7-8 combines with J gene TRBJ1-2, with D maybe TRBD1 (5 bases). Germline loops: CDR1 SGHVS, CDR2 FQNEAQ. The CDR3 covers 13 residues. Trimming removed 1 base from V and 4 bases from J, with 7 bases in between. This chain's CDR3 is CASSLDDSYGYTF. The CDR3 coding sequence is TGTGCCAGCAGCTTAGACGACAGCTATGGCTACACCTTC.

As to this clonotype: A much bigger clone sits one base away, suggesting this may be a read error. The chain uses TRBV7-9 and TRBJ2-7; TRBD1 aligns across 9 bases. The trim removed 7 bases at V and 5 bases at J, leaving 9 bases unmatched. This CDR3 contains 14 residues. Germline-derived CDR1 and CDR2 are SEHNR and FQNEAQ (reference sequence). CDR3 sequence (DNA): TGTGCCAGCACCCCCGGACAGGGGAGGGACGAGCAGTACTTC. Its translation is CASTPGQGRDEQYF.

The rearrangement uses TRBV29-1 and TRBJ2-1; 10 nucleotides agree with TRBD2. Germline V gene sequence: CDR1 SQVTM, CDR2 ANQGSEA. The trim removed 5 bases at V and 12 bases at J, leaving 10 bases unmatched. CDR3 length: 13 amino acids. Written as DNA, the CDR3 is TGCAGCGTTCCTAGCGGGAGAACGGGTGGGCAGTTCTTC. Translating it yields CSVPSGRTGGQFF.

This clonotype was counted a few times. J is TRBJ1-5 and V is TRBV25-1, with TRBD1 matching over 7 bases. Germline V gene data show CDR1 as MGHDK and CDR2 as SYGVNS. The V gene end was trimmed by 4 bases and the J gene end by 0 bases; junction bases not matched to a gene: 6. The CDR3 runs 16 residues. The CDR3 region has the DNA TGTGCCAGCAGTGGATACGGGACAGATAGCAATCAGCCCCAGCATTTT. Its protein product is CASSGYGTDSNQPQHF.

The chain employs TRBV7-6 and TRBJ2-7; D remains ambiguous. The CDR3 totals 15 residues. CDR1 SGHVS and CDR2 FNYEAQ come from the germline V gene. V gave up 1 base and J gave up 0 bases, with 10 bases separating them. The CDR3, as DNA: TGTGCCAGCAGCTTAGACCCACAAAGCTCCTACGAGCAGTACTTC. Translating it yields CASSLDPQSSYEQYF.